Listed below are T cell receptor beta chains from one sample, sequenced in a study of identical twins. Using its own MiXCR run on the 5' RACE reads, TCRdb lists one record per CDR3 protein. The sample has some 630,000 distinct CDR3 sequences; 7.1% are singletons. These data are also associated with another study on yellow fever vaccine responses in identical twins.

Sequences were obtained from PBMCs. Receptor source: a young woman in good health. Each CDR3 is given with its conserved first and last residue. A D gene is named only where the DNA matches it firmly. Only some rows state a clone size, as once, few, many or a class for expanded clones.

CDR3 protein,CDR3 DNA,clone size,J gene,D gene,V gene
CASSPAGTGELFF,TGTGCCAGCAGTCCGGCAGGCACCGGGGAGCTGTTTTTT,many,TRBJ2-2,.,TRBV6-1
CASSSYAWRESPNTQYF,TGTGCCAGCAGCTCTTACGCATGGAGGGAGAGTCCGAATACGCAGTATTTT,many,TRBJ2-3,.,TRBV7-9
CASSPGSIGRNSYEQYF,TGCGCCAGCAGCCCCGGTTCCATCGGACGGAACTCCTACGAGCAGTACTTC,few,TRBJ2-7,.,TRBV5-1
CASGSGTGVYEQYF,TGTGCCAGCGGCTCCGGGACAGGGGTCTACGAGCAGTACTTC,few,TRBJ2-7,TRBD1,TRBV28
CASSQQRAGRLSYEQYF,TGTGCCAGCAGCCAACAAAGAGCGGGGAGGTTGTCCTACGAGCAGTACTTC,few,TRBJ2-7,TRBD2,TRBV3-1
CASNRLGSYNEQFF,TGTGCCAGCAACCGACTTGGATCCTACAATGAGCAGTTCTTC,many,TRBJ2-1,.,TRBV5-5
CASSLEYGRPYEQYF,TGCGCCAGCAGCTTGGAATACGGTAGACCCTACGAGCAGTACTTC,few,TRBJ2-7,.,TRBV5-1
CASSQLAVRETQYF,TGTGCCAGCAGTCAATTAGCGGTGAGGGAGACCCAGTACTTC,many,TRBJ2-5,.,TRBV12-3/TRBV12-4
CSASLPGTEAFF,TGCAGTGCTAGTCTTCCGGGCACTGAAGCTTTCTTT,many,TRBJ1-1,.,TRBV20-1
CASSGDRDKNTEAFF,TGCGCCAGCAGTGGCGACAGGGATAAGAACACTGAAGCTTTCTTT,few,TRBJ1-1,TRBD1,TRBV10-2
CASSKAWLAGGPYEQYF,TGTGCCAGCAGCAAAGCATGGCTAGCGGGAGGGCCCTACGAGCAGTACTTC,many,TRBJ2-7,.,TRBV21-1
CASSLATENTEAFF,TGCGCCAGCAGCTTGGCAACGGAGAACACTGAAGCTTTCTTT,many,TRBJ1-1,.,TRBV5-1
CASSFSHPGHQPQHF,TGTGCCAGCAGTTTCTCCCATCCCGGGCATCAGCCCCAGCATTTT,few,TRBJ1-5,.,TRBV12-3/TRBV12-4
CSARGLGSWEQYF,TGCAGTGCTAGAGGTTTGGGGTCTTGGGAGCAGTACTTC,.,TRBJ2-7,.,TRBV20-1
CASSANYGGDEQYF,TGTGCCAGCAGCGCCAACTACGGGGGGGACGAGCAGTACTTC,.,TRBJ2-7,TRBD2,TRBV7-2
CASSIRQGLVTDTQYF,TGTGCCAGCAGCATAAGACAGGGTCTTGTCACAGATACGCAGTATTTT,many,TRBJ2-3,TRBD1,TRBV9
CASSDGLAGYNEQFF,TGTGCCAGCAGTGACGGGCTAGCGGGATACAATGAGCAGTTCTTC,many,TRBJ2-1,TRBD2,TRBV6-4
CASSGGQGLYYGYTF,TGTGCCAGCAGTGGGGGACAGGGTTTGTACTATGGCTACACCTTC,many,TRBJ1-2,TRBD1,TRBV2
CASSLAGLAVGELFF,TGTGCCAGCAGCTTGGCGGGACTAGCCGTCGGGGAGCTGTTTTTT,.,TRBJ2-2,TRBD2,TRBV5-6
CASSLGREPYNEQFF,TGTGCCAGCAGTTTAGGGCGGGAACCCTACAATGAGCAGTTCTTC,many,TRBJ2-1,.,TRBV12-3/TRBV12-4
CSATAHGRYEQYF,TGCAGTGCTACTGCGCACGGGAGGTACGAGCAGTACTTC,.,TRBJ2-7,TRBD2,TRBV20-1
CASSPKGGLYQETQYF,TGTGCCAGCAGTCCCAAGGGGGGCCTGTACCAAGAGACCCAGTACTTC,.,TRBJ2-5,.,TRBV28
CASSVGQGDYGYTF,TGTGCCAGCAGTGTGGGACAGGGTGACTATGGCTACACCTTC,many,TRBJ1-2,TRBD1,TRBV6-1
CASRLTGMRDGELFF,TGTGCCAGCAGACTAACGGGAATGAGGGACGGGGAGCTGTTTTTT,few,TRBJ2-2,.,TRBV6-2/TRBV6-3
CASSSPRASGEQFF,TGTGCCAGCAGCTCGCCCCGGGCCAGCGGCGAGCAGTTCTTC,.,TRBJ2-1,.,TRBV7-9
CAISEGTGSSTDTQYF,TGTGCCATCAGTGAAGGGACGGGTTCAAGCACAGATACGCAGTATTTT,few,TRBJ2-3,.,TRBV10-3
CASSGKPGQGTSGNTIYF,TGTGCCAGCAGTGGAAAGCCGGGACAGGGGACGTCGGGAAACACCATATATTTT,few,TRBJ1-3,TRBD1,TRBV25-1
CSARSGAWTGELFF,TGCAGTGCTAGGTCGGGGGCATGGACCGGGGAGCTGTTTTTT,.,TRBJ2-2,.,TRBV20-1
CASSLSSSGRAPGPRGEQFF,TGTGCCAGCAGCTTAAGTTCTAGCGGGAGGGCCCCAGGTCCCCGGGGTGAGCAGTTCTTC,many,TRBJ2-1,TRBD2,TRBV7-8
CASSLTGQGRGGNQPQHF,TGTGCCAGCAGTTTAACCGGACAGGGGAGGGGCGGCAATCAGCCCCAGCATTTT,few,TRBJ1-5,TRBD1,TRBV28